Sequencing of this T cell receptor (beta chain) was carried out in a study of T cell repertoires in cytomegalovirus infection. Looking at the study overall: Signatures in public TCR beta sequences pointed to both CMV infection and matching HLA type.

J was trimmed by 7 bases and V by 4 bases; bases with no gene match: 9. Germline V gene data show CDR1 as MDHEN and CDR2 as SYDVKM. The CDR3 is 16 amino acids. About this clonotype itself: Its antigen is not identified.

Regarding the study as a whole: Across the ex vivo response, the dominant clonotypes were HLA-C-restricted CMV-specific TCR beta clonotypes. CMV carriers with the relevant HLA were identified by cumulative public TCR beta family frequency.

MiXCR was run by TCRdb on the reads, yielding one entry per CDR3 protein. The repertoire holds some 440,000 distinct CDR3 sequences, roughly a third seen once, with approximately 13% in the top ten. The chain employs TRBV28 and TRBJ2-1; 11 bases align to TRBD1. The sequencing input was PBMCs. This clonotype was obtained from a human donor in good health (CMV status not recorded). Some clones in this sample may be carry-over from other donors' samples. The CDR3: CASSSGQGADLNEQFF. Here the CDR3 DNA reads TGTGCCAGCAGTTCCGGACAGGGGGCGGATTTGAATGAGCAGTTCTTC.